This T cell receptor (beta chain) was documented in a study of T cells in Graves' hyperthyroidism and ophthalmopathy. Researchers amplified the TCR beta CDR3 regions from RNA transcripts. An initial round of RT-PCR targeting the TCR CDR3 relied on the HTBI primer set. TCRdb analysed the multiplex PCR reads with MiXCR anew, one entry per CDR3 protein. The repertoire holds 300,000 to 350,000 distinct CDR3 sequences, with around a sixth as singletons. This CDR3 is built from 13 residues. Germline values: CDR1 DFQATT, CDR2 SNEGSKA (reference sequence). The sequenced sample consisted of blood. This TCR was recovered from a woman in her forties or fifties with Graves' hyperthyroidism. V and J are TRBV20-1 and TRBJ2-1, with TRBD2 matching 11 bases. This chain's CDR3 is CSQVAGGQSEQFF. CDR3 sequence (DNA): TGCAGCCAGGTAGCGGGGGGGCAGAGTGAGCAGTTCTTC.